The next 8 T cell receptor beta chains were all read from a single sample in a study of memory CD4+ T cells and cytomegalovirus serostatus. Single viable CD3+CD4+CD8-CD45RO+ cells were sorted as the memory CD4+ T cells. The data were produced by immunoSEQ multiplex PCR, yet TCRdb's version contains in-frame clones alone and is incomplete. The table has about 56,000 clones, roughly 87% seen once. The sequenced material came from memory CD4+ T cells from blood. The receptors here all came from an adult in good health and CMV-seronegative.

The V call is TRBV7-9, the J call TRBJ1-6, with unresolved D. Trimming shortened V by 1 base and J by 13 bases, and 11 bases separated the two germline ends. The CDR3 totals 13 residues. Looked up from germline, CDR1 is SEHNR and CDR2 is FQNEAQ (reference sequence). CDR3: CASSLGGASPLHF. The CDR3, as DNA: TGTGCCAGCAGCTTAGGCGGCGCCTCCCCCCTCCACTTT.

This clone has only a few counts. CDR3 DNA sequence: TGTGCCAGCAGTGAATTAAACGAGCAGTACTTC. This codes for CASSELNEQYF. The chain carries TRBV6-1 and TRBJ2-7; unclear D gene. CDR1 and CDR2 (germline): MNHNS, SASEGT. This CDR3 comprises 11 residues. V shed 2 bases and J shed 5 bases, with 4 bases lying between them.

The chain couples TRBV28 to TRBJ1-3; unclear D gene. Trimming stripped 5 bases from V and 6 bases from J, with 5 bases between. Germline assignment: CDR1 MDHEN and CDR2 SYDVKM. The CDR3 contains 11 residues. Here the CDR3 DNA reads TGTGCCAGCAGTAAGGAAAACACCATATATTTT. Translated: CASSKENTIYF. The full variable domain, in which reference TRBV28 and TRBJ1-3 provide the parts outside the CDR3, is DVKVTQSSRYLVKRTGEKVFLECVQDMDHENMFWYRQDPGLGLRLIYFSYDVKMKEKGDIPEGYSVSREKKERFSLILESASTNQTSMYLCASSKENTIYFGEGSWLTVV.

V usage is TRBV11-1 and J usage is TRBJ2-1; D gene unclear. Germline CDR1 SGHAT, CDR2 FQDESV (reference sequence). Trimming shortened V by 5 bases and J by 9 bases, and 8 bases separated the two germline ends. CDR3 length: 11 residues. As DNA, the CDR3 is TGTGCCAGCAGCATCGGCCTTGAGCAGTTCTTC. It codes for CASSIGLEQFF.

The rearrangement links TRBV5-8 to TRBJ2-7; D remains ambiguous. This CDR3 comprises 12 residues. The V end was cut by 4 bases, the J end by 7 bases, with 12 bases between. Germline V gene data show CDR1 as SGHTS and CDR2 as YDEGEE. The CDR3 region is CASSRGRVEQYF. CDR3 DNA sequence: TGTGCCAGCAGCCGCGGACGCGTTGAGCAGTACTTC.

This sequence joins TRBV4-3 and TRBJ1-6, with 7 bases identical to TRBD1. CDR1 and CDR2 (germline): LGHNA, YSLEER. V was pared by 1 base and J by 7 bases, with 7 bases of the junction left unmatched. The CDR3 covers 16 residues. The CDR3 DNA reads as TGCGCCAGCAGCCAAGGGACAGGAGAGAAAAATTCACCCCTCCACTTT. Its translation: CASSQGTGEKNSPLHF.

V usage is TRBV7-9 and J usage is TRBJ1-6, with D hard to call. Germline V lookup: CDR1 SEHNR, CDR2 FQNEAQ (reference sequence). The V end lost 4 bases, the J end lost 7 bases, and 8 bases lay between the germline ends. CDR3 size: 13 residues. CDR3 sequence: CASSSQLNSPLHF. CDR3 DNA sequence: TGTGCCAGCAGCTCCCAACTAAATTCACCCCTCCACTTT.

On this clone itself: One end of the junction does not line up with germline, which may come from a read error. DNA for the CDR3: TGTGCTAGCAGCTTAGACGGCGTTGCTACCGGTGGCTACACCTTC. Translation: CASSLDGVATGGYTF. The V call is TRBV7-7, the J call TRBJ1-2; no reliable D call. This CDR3 contains 15 residues. Germline CDR1 is SSHAT and CDR2 is FNYEAQ (reference sequence). The whole variable domain, filled in from reference TRBV7-7 and TRBJ1-2, reads GAGVSQSPRYKVTKRGQDVTLRCDPISSHATLYWYQQALGQGPEFLTYFNYEAQPDKSGLPSDRFSAERPEGSISTLTIQRTEQRDSAMYRCASSLDGVATGGYTFGSGTRLTVV.